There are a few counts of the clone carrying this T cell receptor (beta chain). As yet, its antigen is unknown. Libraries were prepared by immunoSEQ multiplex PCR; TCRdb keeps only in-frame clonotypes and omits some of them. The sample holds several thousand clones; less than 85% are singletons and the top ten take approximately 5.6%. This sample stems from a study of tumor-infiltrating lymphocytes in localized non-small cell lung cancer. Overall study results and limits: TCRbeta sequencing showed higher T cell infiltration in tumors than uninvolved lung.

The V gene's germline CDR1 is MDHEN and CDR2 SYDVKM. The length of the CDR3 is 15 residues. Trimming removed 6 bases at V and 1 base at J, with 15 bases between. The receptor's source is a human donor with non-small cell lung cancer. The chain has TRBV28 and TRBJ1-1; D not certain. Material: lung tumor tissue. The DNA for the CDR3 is TGTGCCAGCAGGGAGACCTCGAGCGGGAACACTGAAGCTTTCTTT. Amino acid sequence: CASRETSSGNTEAFF.